This TCR beta chain was identified during a study of cytomegalovirus exposure and HLA in healthy donors. As for the study in general: Inside one of the first data releases sat 80 million to 95 million unique TCRs taken from HLA-typed donors.

Germline loops: CDR1 MNHNS, CDR2 SASEGT. The CDR3 covers 15 residues. Trimming cost V 2 bases and J 2 bases, with 10 bases left between them. With regard to this clone: Its antigen is as yet unknown.

General observations from the study: When analyzed later, a missense DCLRE1C variant was found to be linked to TCR beta V- and J-gene trimming.

A multiplex PCR was run with 60 Vbeta primers and 13 Jbeta primers. The authors' processing: Roughly 11 million shared chains were among approximately 80 million unique TCR beta chains counted in a later analysis. Sequencing used immunoSEQ multiplex PCR; TCRdb keeps in-frame clones, though not all of them. V, J and clone size reflect that table, while D and trimming were determined from the DNA. Of more than 150,000 clones listed, less than 90% are singletons. The clonotype originates from a boy between 10 and 17 years old in good health and CMV-seronegative. This chain links TRBV6-1 with TRBJ2-4; D possibly corresponds to TRBD2 (6 bases). The specimen was PBMCs. The CDR3, as DNA: TGTGCCAGCAGTGAAACGGGGGTACCCAAAAACATTCAGTACTTC. This gives the protein CASSETGVPKNIQYF.